This is a list of T cell receptor beta chains from one sample in a study of shared clonotypes between healthy human individuals. Sequencing used immunoSEQ multiplex PCR; TCRdb keeps in-frame clones, though not all of them. The sample yields some 2,100,000 clones, 90% to 95% seen once. The sequencing input was naive CD8+ T cells from PBMCs. The receptors here all came from a young man in good health. Some clones in this sample may be carry-over from other donors' samples. The CDR3 runs from the conserved cysteine through the conserved F or W. Fields, in order: CDR3 DNA, CDR3 protein, clone size, D gene, J gene, V gene. The D gene is left open where the match is weak. The size entry is marked missing in some rows and otherwise reads once, few, many or a size class.

CDR3nt: TGTGCCAGCAGCTTAGGCGCGGTTGGGAACACTGAAGCTTTCTTT
CDR3aa: CASSLGAVGNTEAFF
abundance: few
d_gene: .
j_gene: TRBJ1-1
v_gene: TRBV11-2

CDR3nt: TGTGCCACTCACGAGTGGGGGGCCTGGCCCTACGAGCAGTACTTC
CDR3aa: CATHEWGAWPYEQYF
abundance: .
d_gene: .
j_gene: TRBJ2-7
v_gene: TRBV5-4

CDR3nt: TGTGCCAGCAGTTTATGGGGAGCCAGGAATCAGCCCCAGCATTTT
CDR3aa: CASSLWGARNQPQHF
abundance: .
d_gene: .
j_gene: TRBJ1-5
v_gene: TRBV28

CDR3nt: TGCGCCAGCAGCCAGGGAACGGGCCATACCTTC
CDR3aa: CASSQGTGHTF
abundance: .
d_gene: .
j_gene: TRBJ1-2
v_gene: TRBV4-1

CDR3nt: TGTGCCAGCAGTTTATTAGCCACGGGAGGTAGTAACGGGGATCTGTTTTTT
CDR3aa: CASSLLATGGSNGDLFF
abundance: .
d_gene: TRBD2
j_gene: TRBJ2-2
v_gene: TRBV27

CDR3nt: TGTGCCAGCAGTTTCCAGGGCTCTGGAAACACCATATATTTT
CDR3aa: CASSFQGSGNTIYF
abundance: .
d_gene: .
j_gene: TRBJ1-3
v_gene: TRBV28

CDR3nt: TGCGCCAGCAGCTTGACGGGGGCCCACGAGCAGTACTTC
CDR3aa: CASSLTGAHEQYF
abundance: once
d_gene: .
j_gene: TRBJ2-7
v_gene: TRBV5-1

CDR3nt: TGTGCCAGCAGCCCTAACTATGATGAGCAGTTCTTC
CDR3aa: CASSPNYDEQFF
abundance: once
d_gene: .
j_gene: TRBJ2-1
v_gene: TRBV7-8

CDR3nt: TGTGCCAGCAGTTTATCCCAAACCTACGAGCAGTACTTC
CDR3aa: CASSLSQTYEQYF
abundance: .
d_gene: .
j_gene: TRBJ2-7
v_gene: TRBV27

CDR3nt: TGCGCCAGCAGCCACTTACTAGCGGGAACAGATACGCAGTATTTT
CDR3aa: CASSHLLAGTDTQYF
abundance: .
d_gene: TRBD2
j_gene: TRBJ2-3
v_gene: TRBV4-1

CDR3nt: TGTGCCAGCAGCTTGGGAGCTTCTAGCACAGATACGCAGTATTTT
CDR3aa: CASSLGASSTDTQYF
abundance: .
d_gene: .
j_gene: TRBJ2-3
v_gene: TRBV7-9

CDR3nt: TGCGCCAGCAGCCAAGACACGGCTCCTAATGGCTACACCTTC
CDR3aa: CASSQDTAPNGYTF
abundance: .
d_gene: .
j_gene: TRBJ1-2
v_gene: TRBV4-1

CDR3nt: TGTGCCAGCAGTTTACGGCAGGGGCGTCCTATAGAGCAGTACTTC
CDR3aa: CASSLRQGRPIEQYF
abundance: .
d_gene: .
j_gene: TRBJ2-7
v_gene: TRBV27

CDR3nt: TGTGCCAGCAGCCCAGGGGACAGGGCCCTCGAGCAGTACTTC
CDR3aa: CASSPGDRALEQYF
abundance: .
d_gene: TRBD1
j_gene: TRBJ2-7
v_gene: TRBV7-9

CDR3nt: TGTGCCAGCAGCGGAGACAGAGCCTCCTACGAGCAGTACTTC
CDR3aa: CASSGDRASYEQYF
abundance: .
d_gene: .
j_gene: TRBJ2-7
v_gene: TRBV9

CDR3nt: TGCGCCAGCAGCCCCCGGGGACAGCAAGAGACCCAGTACTTC
CDR3aa: CASSPRGQQETQYF
abundance: once
d_gene: TRBD1
j_gene: TRBJ2-5
v_gene: TRBV4-1

CDR3nt: TGCGCCAGCAGCCCGGGACAGGGTGGCACCTACGAGCAGTACTTC
CDR3aa: CASSPGQGGTYEQYF
abundance: once
d_gene: TRBD1
j_gene: TRBJ2-7
v_gene: TRBV5-1

CDR3nt: TGTGCCAGCAGTTATCAGGGAGGGAGAACTCAGCCCCAGCATTTT
CDR3aa: CASSYQGGRTQPQHF
abundance: .
d_gene: .
j_gene: TRBJ1-5
v_gene: TRBV6-5

CDR3nt: TGTGCCAGCAGCGTAGATGGGCTAGCGGGAAGGAACGAGCAGTACTTC
CDR3aa: CASSVDGLAGRNEQYF
abundance: .
d_gene: TRBD2
j_gene: TRBJ2-7
v_gene: TRBV9

CDR3nt: TGTGCTAGTGGTTTGTTCGGGACAGGGGCTGGCTACACCTTC
CDR3aa: CASGLFGTGAGYTF
abundance: .
d_gene: TRBD1
j_gene: TRBJ1-2
v_gene: TRBV12-5

CDR3nt: TGTGCCAGCAGTACTAGTTCTGGGGCCAACGTCCTGACTTTC
CDR3aa: CASSTSSGANVLTF
abundance: many
d_gene: .
j_gene: TRBJ2-6
v_gene: TRBV6-4

CDR3nt: TGTGCCATCAGTGAAGTAAGCGGGAGTGAGGCAGATACGCAGTATTTT
CDR3aa: CAISEVSGSEADTQYF
abundance: .
d_gene: TRBD2
j_gene: TRBJ2-3
v_gene: TRBV10-3

CDR3nt: TGTGCCAGCAGTGATCAGACAGGGAGCCCCCGGCCCCAGCATTTT
CDR3aa: CASSDQTGSPRPQHF
abundance: .
d_gene: TRBD1
j_gene: TRBJ1-5
v_gene: TRBV27